This T cell receptor (beta chain) originates from a study of blood T cell repertoires in COVID-19. Looking at the study overall: Sites across the United States, Italy and Spain contributed samples from acute and convalescent COVID-19.

In the original processing: Nucleated cell number was recorded as an estimate derived from reference gene primer amplification. Data came from immunoSEQ multiplex PCR; TCRdb stores just in-frame clones and leaves some out. From that table come the V and J calls and clone size; the DNA was used to work out D and trimming. This sample has about 72,000 clones, with 83% found just once. The V and J ends lost 0 bases and 2 bases, in that order; junction bases with no gene match: 8. The germline gives CDR1 SGHRS, CDR2 YFSETQ. This CDR3 contains 17 residues. V gene TRBV5-1 combines with J gene TRBJ1-2, with 9 nucleotides matching TRBD1. The TCR was taken from a woman older than 75 with acute or convalescent COVID-19. Sequenced: peripheral blood. The DNA of the CDR3 is TGCGCCAGCAGCTTGGGGACACTGACAGGGGGAAACTATGGCTACACCTTC. This codes for CASSLGTLTGGNYGYTF.